One and the same sample provided the 9 T cell receptor beta chains below, sequenced in a study of cytomegalovirus exposure and HLA in healthy donors. PCR primers comprised 60 Vbeta and 13 Jbeta primers. The table came from immunoSEQ multiplex PCR; TCRdb's copy has only in-frame clones and leaves some out. Here the sample spans roughly 110,000 clones, around 71% being singletons. Sequencing was carried out using PBMCs. Receptors were obtained from a boy aged 5 to 17 in good health and CMV-seronegative.

The rearrangement joins TRBV28 to TRBJ2-1, with 8 bases matching TRBD2. Germline lookup yields CDR1 MDHEN and CDR2 SYDVKM. Germline trimming cut 7 bases from V and 8 bases from J; bases unmatched to any gene: 10. The CDR3 spans 14 residues. The CDR3 region is CASTGRGGTDEQFF. The CDR3 nucleotides read TGTGCCAGCACGGGTCGGGGGGGGACGGATGAGCAGTTCTTC.

This chain connects TRBV20-1 to TRBJ1-1; maybe TRBD1 (5 bases). The CDR3 sequence is 11 residues long. Trimming pared 1 base from V and 11 bases from J, leaving 11 bases between. The germline V gene encodes CDR1 DFQATT and CDR2 SNEGSKA (reference sequence). The CDR3 reads CSARGGRGAFF. CDR3 in DNA: TGCAGTGCTAGAGGGGGCCGGGGGGCTTTCTTT.

The chain joins TRBV6-5 to TRBJ2-5, with D unresolved. The CDR3 loop spans 13 amino acids. Looked up from germline, CDR1 is MNHEY and CDR2 is SVGAGI. The V and J ends lost 1 base and 5 bases respectively, with 8 bases between them. CDR3 region: CASSYYQMETQYF. The CDR3 DNA reads as TGTGCCAGCAGTTACTATCAGATGGAGACCCAGTACTTC.

The chain carries TRBV4-1 and TRBJ2-1; possible D gene TRBD2, 5 bases. This CDR3 has 14 residues. Trimming stripped 0 bases from V and 9 bases from J, with 12 bases between. Germline V lookup: CDR1 MGHRA, CDR2 YSYEKL. Here the CDR3 DNA reads TGCGCCAGCAGCCAAGATGGGTCGAGGGTTGAGCAGTTCTTC. This sequence encodes CASSQDGSRVEQFF.

V gene TRBV6-5 combines with J gene TRBJ2-7; the match to TRBD1 covers 7 bases. The length of the CDR3 is 15 residues. Germline CDR1 reads MNHEY; CDR2 reads SVGAGI. J lost 4 bases, V lost 3 bases, and 9 bases had no gene match. CDR3 in amino acids: CASSYQSGTAYEQYF. In nucleotides, the CDR3 is TGTGCCAGCAGTTATCAATCCGGGACAGCATACGAGCAGTACTTC.

The rearrangement joins TRBV2 to TRBJ1-4, with a weak D call TRBD1 (5 bases). V was trimmed by 8 bases and J by 0 bases, leaving 13 bases between them. Germline lookup yields CDR1 SNHLY and CDR2 FYNNEI. CDR3 size: 15 residues. The CDR3 loop is CASAGGLATNEKLFF. The CDR3, as DNA: TGTGCCAGCGCGGGGGGGTTAGCAACTAATGAAAAACTGTTTTTT.

This clone has just a few counts. V gene TRBV6-6 combines with J gene TRBJ2-3; TRBD2 agrees at 10 bases. The CDR3 length is 14 residues. The ends lost 8 bases at V and 0 bases at J; junction bases unmatched: 2. Germline assignment: CDR1 MNHNY and CDR2 SVGAGI (reference sequence). The CDR3 is CASRGLASTDTQYF. CDR3 nucleotide sequence: TGTGCCAGCCGGGGACTAGCGAGCACAGATACGCAGTATTTT.

The rearrangement uses TRBV5-1 and TRBJ2-3, with 8 bases aligning to TRBD2. This CDR3 is 16 amino acids long. Germline assignment: CDR1 SGHRS and CDR2 YFSETQ. V lost 7 bases and J lost 2; bases outside the gene matches: 12. Written as DNA, the CDR3 is TGCGCCAGCTACATTATAGGCGGGGGGCCCACAGATACGCAGTATTTT. Its translation: CASYIIGGGPTDTQYF.

The V gene is TRBV7-6, the J gene TRBJ2-5; 8 positions match TRBD2. The CDR3 has 16 amino acids. The V gene's germline CDR1 is SGHVS and CDR2 FNYEAQ. J lost 7 bases, V lost 1 base, and 11 bases had no gene match. The CDR3 here is CASSLVISGEGWTQYF. The CDR3 bases are TGTGCCAGCAGCTTAGTTATTAGCGGGGAGGGATGGACCCAGTACTTC.